A selection of T cell receptor beta chains follows, all from one sample in a study of vaccination and CD4 T cells after COVID-19. Via MiXCR, TCRdb re-called the PCR reads, giving one row per CDR3 protein. The profile shows 6,000 to 8,000 distinct CDR3 sequences, 43% of them singletons. Their recognized antigens are unknown. The sequencing input was CD4+ T cells from blood, cultured in vitro. The receptors derive from a human donor in good health. Both conserved end residues are part of each CDR3. Each record gives: V gene, D gene, J gene, clone size, CDR3 DNA, CDR3 protein. The D gene is left open where the match is weak. Clone size, where shown, is once, few, many, or a class for clones that have expanded.

V gene: TRBV20-1
D gene: NA
J gene: TRBJ2-2
clone size: few
CDR3 DNA: TGCAGTGGGGACAAGGGTTCCGGGGAGCTGTTTTTT
CDR3 protein: CSGDKGSGELFF

V gene: TRBV7-9
D gene: NA
J gene: TRBJ2-5
clone size: few
CDR3 DNA: TGTGCCAGCAGCTTCGGGGGAGGAGAGACCCAGTACTTC
CDR3 protein: CASSFGGGETQYF

V gene: TRBV6-2/TRBV6-3
D gene: TRBD1
J gene: TRBJ2-2
clone size: few
CDR3 DNA: TGTGCCAGCAGTTACCGGTGGACAGGGCAGGGTACCGGGGAGCTGTTTTTT
CDR3 protein: CASSYRWTGQGTGELFF

V gene: TRBV24-1
D gene: NA
J gene: TRBJ1-2
clone size: NA
CDR3 DNA: TGTGCCACCAGTGGGTACGATGGCTACACCTTC
CDR3 protein: CATSGYDGYTF

V gene: TRBV2
D gene: NA
J gene: TRBJ2-7
clone size: few
CDR3 DNA: TGTGCCAGCAGTGGGATGGGCGGGACCGTCCACGAGCAGTACTTC
CDR3 protein: CASSGMGGTVHEQYF

V gene: TRBV6-2/TRBV6-3
D gene: TRBD1
J gene: TRBJ2-7
clone size: NA
CDR3 DNA: TGTGCCAGCAGACCAGACAGGGGGACATACTCCCACGAGCAGTACTTC
CDR3 protein: CASRPDRGTYSHEQYF

V gene: TRBV20-1
D gene: NA
J gene: TRBJ1-2
clone size: few
CDR3 DNA: TGCAGTGCTAGAGCGGCCGAAGGGGTAGGCTATGGCTACACCTTC
CDR3 protein: CSARAAEGVGYGYTF

V gene: TRBV2
D gene: TRBD1
J gene: TRBJ1-6
clone size: NA
CDR3 DNA: TGTGCCAGCAGTGACTTGGGACAGTTGAATTCACCCCTCCACTTT
CDR3 protein: CASSDLGQLNSPLHF

V gene: TRBV7-8
D gene: TRBD2
J gene: TRBJ2-7
clone size: NA
CDR3 DNA: TGTGCCAGCACCCGGCGGACTAGCAGGAGCTCCTACGAGCAGTACTTC
CDR3 protein: CASTRRTSRSSYEQYF

V gene: TRBV20-1
D gene: TRBD1
J gene: TRBJ2-7
clone size: NA
CDR3 DNA: TGCAGTGCTACAAACGGCTACAGGGGGCGTTTGTACGAGCAGTACTTC
CDR3 protein: CSATNGYRGRLYEQYF

V gene: TRBV7-2
D gene: NA
J gene: TRBJ2-7
clone size: NA
CDR3 DNA: TGTGCCAGCAGCTTAGCCAGGGCTAAGGACGAGCAGTACTTC
CDR3 protein: CASSLARAKDEQYF

V gene: TRBV19
D gene: NA
J gene: TRBJ2-6
clone size: few
CDR3 DNA: TGTGCCAGTAGTTCGACTATTGGGGCCAACGTCCTGACTTTC
CDR3 protein: CASSSTIGANVLTF

V gene: TRBV19
D gene: TRBD2
J gene: TRBJ2-7
clone size: few
CDR3 DNA: TGTGCCACCTCCTGGGGGGGAGCGGGAGGGATCTACGAGCAGTACTTC
CDR3 protein: CATSWGGAGGIYEQYF

V gene: TRBV10-3
D gene: TRBD1
J gene: TRBJ1-2
clone size: few
CDR3 DNA: TGTGCCATCAGTGTGGGGCAGGGGGGCGAGAACTATGGCTACACCTTC
CDR3 protein: CAISVGQGGENYGYTF

V gene: TRBV6-1
D gene: TRBD1
J gene: TRBJ2-3
clone size: NA
CDR3 DNA: TGTGCCAGCAGTAAAGTGACAGGGCCTAGCACAGATACGCAGTATTTT
CDR3 protein: CASSKVTGPSTDTQYF

V gene: TRBV5-1
D gene: NA
J gene: TRBJ2-5
clone size: once
CDR3 DNA: TGCGCCAGCAGCTTGTCGGGAGCCCAAGAGACCCAGTACTTC
CDR3 protein: CASSLSGAQETQYF

V gene: TRBV11-2
D gene: NA
J gene: TRBJ2-7
clone size: once
CDR3 DNA: TGTGCCAGCAGCTTAGTACAGACCTCCTACGAGCAGTACTTC
CDR3 protein: CASSLVQTSYEQYF

V gene: TRBV7-6
D gene: TRBD2
J gene: TRBJ2-3
clone size: few
CDR3 DNA: TGTGCCAGCAGCTCGGGGGGTCGCACAGATACGCAGTATTTT
CDR3 protein: CASSSGGRTDTQYF

V gene: TRBV28
D gene: TRBD1
J gene: TRBJ1-5
clone size: NA
CDR3 DNA: TGTGCCAGCAGTAGACCCCCGACAGGGGGCTGGAGCAATCAGCCCCAGCATTTT
CDR3 protein: CASSRPPTGGWSNQPQHF

V gene: TRBV27
D gene: NA
J gene: TRBJ1-3
clone size: NA
CDR3 DNA: TGTGCCAGCAGCCATGGGGCGCCAGGAAACACCATATATTTT
CDR3 protein: CASSHGAPGNTIYF

V gene: TRBV20-1
D gene: TRBD2
J gene: TRBJ2-5
clone size: NA
CDR3 DNA: TGCAGTGCTCCAGCGGGAGTTCTTCGGTTGGAGACCCAGTACTTC
CDR3 protein: CSAPAGVLRLETQYF